This T cell receptor (beta chain) derives from a study of PD-1 blockade in classical Hodgkin lymphoma. This clone was observed a single time. What it binds is not known. Trimming cost V 5 bases and J 1 base; bases outside gene matches: 6. Germline V gene lookup returns CDR1 GTSNPN and CDR2 SVGIG (reference sequence). This CDR3 has 15 amino acids. Study-wide points: Repertoire differences lack defined causes, possibly disease activity or prior therapy. The CD4+ diversity rise by C4D1 was clearest in complete responders.

Data came from immunoSEQ multiplex PCR; TCRdb stores just in-frame clones and leaves some out. Here the sample spans roughly 40,000 clones, roughly 70% being singletons. Stated time point: cycle 4 day 1 (C4D1), after about 6 weeks of nivolumab. Exposure to brentuximab vedotin varied, and each patient had relapsed following autologous stem cell transplantation. When best responses were assessed, they were complete response, partial response or progressive disease. The material sequenced was peripheral blood mononuclear cells (PBMCs), taken before the fourth cycle of nivolumab. The chain employs TRBV30 and TRBJ2-7; 12 bases are shared with TRBD1. The receptor was derived from a human donor with classical Hodgkin lymphoma. DNA of the CDR3: TGTGCCTGGGGGACAGGGGGCGCGAGGTCCTACGAGCAGTACTTC. The encoded protein is CAWGTGGARSYEQYF. Based on the CDR3 plus reference TRBV30 and TRBJ2-7, the full variable domain is SQTIHQWPATLVQPVGSPLSLECTVEGTSNPNLYWYRQAAGRGLQLLFYSVGIGQISSEVPQNLSASRPQDRQFILSSKKLLLSDSGFYLCAWGTGGARSYEQYFGPGTRLTVT.